A single sample gave rise to the 3 T cell receptor beta chains below, sequenced in a study of T-cell reconstitution after alpha-beta-depleted transplantation in children. Preparation of the TCRbeta library used unique molecular identifiers. A single record per CDR3 protein comes from TCRdb applying MiXCR to the PCR reads. This sample carries 150,000 to 250,000 distinct CDR3 sequences, approximately 6.8% of them seen once, and the ten largest clones take 4.5% to 5.5%. Sequences were derived from PBMCs, sampled before TCRalphabeta/CD19-depleted stem cell transplant. These TCRs come from a girl in the first two years of life with combined immunodeficiency, due to receive a stem cell transplant.

This clonotype was counted many times. This chain connects TRBV28 to TRBJ2-3, with a weak D call TRBD1 (6 bases). This CDR3 is 17 amino acids long. From germline, CDR1 is MDHEN and CDR2 SYDVKM. The V end was cut by 2 bases, the J end by 4 bases, with 19 bases between. The CDR3 DNA reads TGTGCCAGCAGTTTAGGGCACAGGGTTCTTTACTCAGATACGCAGTATTTT. Encoded protein: CASSLGHRVLYSDTQYF.

This clonotype appeared many times. CDR3 residues: CASSQDWVVKWGINEQFF. The CDR3 DNA reads as TGTGCCAGCAGCCAAGATTGGGTAGTTAAGTGGGGGATTAATGAGCAGTTCTTC. The V call is TRBV3-1, the J call TRBJ2-1, with D perhaps assigned TRBD1 or TRBD2 (5 bases each). CDR1 and CDR2 from the germline V gene are LGHDT and YNNKEL (reference sequence). V was pared by 0 bases and J by 7 bases, with 22 bases between. The CDR3 has 18 amino acids.

At least ten counts were recorded for this clonotype. The J gene is TRBJ2-7, the V gene TRBV28; TRBD1 is a possible D gene (6 bases). This CDR3 is built from 13 residues. Trimming stripped 3 bases from V and 5 bases from J, with 11 bases between. Per the germline V gene, CDR1 is MDHEN and CDR2 is SYDVKM. Written as DNA, the CDR3 is TGTGCCAGCAGTTTCAGGGGAATTGACGAGCAGTACTTC. Translating it yields CASSFRGIDEQYF.